This T cell receptor (beta chain) was sequenced during a study of identical twins. Study observations and caveats: Invariant MAIT and iNKT cells are populations that could partly confound zero-insertion analyses. In beta out-of-frame sequences, the excess sharing between twins was weaker.

Addition of a universal primer site occurred through template switching, and cDNA carried unique molecular identifiers. Using its own MiXCR run on the 5' RACE reads, TCRdb lists one record per CDR3 protein. The data contain fewer than 800,000 distinct CDR3 sequences, 7% to 7.5% of them singletons. This clonotype was observed at least ten times. Its antigen remains unidentified. With 7 bases removed from V and 5 bases from J, the gap between germline ends came to 17 bases. The CDR3 length is 14 residues. Healthy Caucasians supplied all donations. In addition, the sample was reused for a study of yellow fever vaccine responses in identical twins.

The rearrangement joins TRBV12-3 or TRBV12-4 to TRBJ1-2, with a weak D call TRBD1 (5 bases). The sample was PBMCs. This receptor was identified in a woman aged 18 to 35 in good health. The CDR3 is CASNLGVEGYGYTF. The CDR3 DNA follows: TGTGCCAGCAACTTAGGGGTAGAAGGGTATGGCTACACCTTC.